This paragraph covers one TCR beta chain sequence. Its specificity is unknown. Trimming cost V 4 bases and J 5 bases, with 10 bases left between them. The CDR3 has 14 residues. The germline CDR1 and CDR2 sequences are SGHDT and YYEEEE. Construction of the TCRbeta library involved unique molecular identifiers. TCRdb fed the PCR reads into MiXCR, producing one record per CDR3 protein. This table holds under 250,000 distinct CDR3 sequences, 5.5% to 7% found once. This sample is drawn from a study of T-cell reconstitution after alpha-beta-depleted transplantation in children. Broader study findings: Recipient T cells and thymic progenitors that survived were the source of the high TCRbeta diversity seen at day 60 in some patients. After transplant, at about two months, alpha-beta T cells were reportedly derived from several hundred expanded graft clones. T-cell counts and diversity at one year following transplant were attributed mainly to newly produced T cells.

The sequencing here drew on PBMCs, taken before TCRalphabeta/CD19-depleted stem cell transplant. This sequence joins TRBV5-6 and TRBJ1-6; D may be TRBD1 (5 bases). The source of this sequence is a boy between 2 and 10 years old with acute lymphoblastic leukemia, due to receive a stem cell transplant. This chain's CDR3 is CASSHRSDNSPLHF. The CDR3 DNA follows: TGTGCCAGCAGCCACAGGTCCGATAATTCACCCCTCCACTTT.